This T cell receptor beta chain was obtained from a study of tissue T cells after allogeneic stem cell transplantation (dated by TCRdb to between 2021 and 2024). Background on the whole study: Using research autopsies of patients with and without GVHD, plus mouse models of GVHD, the study profiled TCR beta repertoires across many tissues. On the human side, the study was prospective and observational, with no blinding or randomization. Overall results and qualifications from the work: Sampling depth was acknowledged as a limitation, and the patient cohort was both small and clinically heterogeneous. Which tissue TCRs were alloreactive or antigen-specific was not determined in the study, and some of the clones might have been host cells that persisted. Only a few T cell clones appeared in more than one patient, yet motif-based clustering showed tissue-specific repertoire signatures that were shared between patients. Within patients, how anatomically similar the tissues were was a key factor in shaping TCR repertoire composition, regardless of disease or transplant status. Blood and spleen T cells captured only a limited portion of the TCR repertoire detected in tissues, in both patients and mice.

The library came from the immunoSEQ multiplex PCR assay. Adaptive Biotechnologies performed TCRbeta CDR3 sequencing at survey depth and reported CDR3 sequences, V/J genes, productive frequency, and template counts. TCR beta CDR3 regions were amplified from genomic DNA rather than RNA. In the source study's methods: Pairwise repertoire overlap between tissues was quantified with Jensen-Shannon divergence, where 1 means complete divergence and 0 identical. Based on pairwise JSD values, tissues were grouped by single-linkage agglomerative hierarchical clustering, and the results were shown as dendrograms. GLIPH2 was run on all patient samples with simulation_depth 1000, kmer_min_depth 3 and cdr3_length_cutoff 8, and groups with more than two unique CDR3s were retained. A standardized tissue-overlap score was generated by extrapolating Jaccard GLIPH-group overlap across patients to a standard repertoire size of 1000 clones. Associations of diversity with clinical or experimental variables used linear mixed-effect models with tissue fixed effects and individual random effects. TCRdb stores this immuneACCESS table with in-frame sequences only. Part of the clones is absent; in the studies checked, under half of the shortfall reflects unresolved V genes, and no reason is known for the rest. The V and J calls and clone size were taken over from that table, and D and trimming were inferred from the DNA. The sample table records around 10,000 clones; about two fifths of these occur just once. The ten largest clones represent 1.8% of the sample.

In the paper's terms, the time point label means: mouse harvest day 7 after allogeneic transplant. Mouse grafts consisting of 10^7 T-cell-depleted bone marrow cells combined with 10^6 splenic CD5+ T cells were administered by tail vein injection. To model GVHD in mice, a major MHC-mismatch B6 (H2b) into BALB/c (H2d) model was used, and tissues were profiled at day 7 or 14. On day 7 or 14 post-transplant, mouse tissues and retro-orbital blood were harvested with separate sterile tools for each animal, and livers were flushed beforehand. Before genomic DNA isolation with the DNeasy Blood & Tissue Kit, mouse tissues were minced with razor blades in buffered saline. Relative to germline, V is 2 bases shorter and J is 3 bases shorter, with 7 bases between their ends. The CDR3 runs 14 residues from the cysteine to the phenylalanine. Of the CDR3's DNA, 39 bases were read; they are in frame from base 1. The germline V gene (reference sequence) specifies KGHPV as CDR1 and FQNQEV as CDR2.

About this clone: The antigen it recognizes is unknown. This receptor is murine, so its gene names and germline sequences reflect the mouse genome. The CDR3 is cut off 1 residue early in the read; its end comes from the germline J gene.

The material sequenced was skin. This TCR was recovered from a female BALB/c mouse given C57BL/6 T cells with graft-versus-host disease after an allogeneic hematopoietic cell transplant. The chain is assembled from TRBV26 and TRBJ1-4; the D gene is not confidently resolved. The CDR3 region reads CASSLSRTNERLFF. The CDR3 DNA, read in part, is TGTGCCAGCAGTCTGAGCAGGACCAACGAAAGATTATTT.